The 29 T cell receptor beta chains given below trace back to one sample, sequenced in a study of PD-1 blockade in classical Hodgkin lymphoma. Relapse was seen in all patients after autologous stem cell transplantation, and brentuximab vedotin exposure was variable. Sequencing used immunoSEQ multiplex PCR; TCRdb keeps in-frame clones, though not all of them. The sample contains some 13,000 clones, 80% to 95% of which appear only once. Sequences were derived from peripheral blood mononuclear cells (PBMCs), sampled at baseline. The receptors were sampled from a human donor with classical Hodgkin lymphoma.

The CDR3 protein is CAWSVLSRGNGYTF. Here the CDR3 DNA reads TGTGCCTGGAGTGTACTTTCAAGGGGAAATGGCTACACCTTC. V and J are TRBV30 and TRBJ1-2, with D maybe TRBD1 (5 bases). CDR1 GTSNPN and CDR2 SVGIG come from the germline V gene (reference sequence). The ends were cut back, 0 bases at V and 6 bases at J, with 14 bases in the middle. The CDR3 runs 14 residues.

Concerning this clone: Given the absence of the conserved phenylalanine or tryptophan at the CDR3 end, a read error is likely. The DNA is left out, because the CDR3 cannot be placed on it with certainty; the CDR3 is given as TCRdb lists it. The chain employs TRBV3-1 (or the pseudogene TRBV3-2) and TRBJ2-6; TRBD2 is the table's D call and was not checked against the DNA. The CDR3 length is 8 residues, termini included. Germline V lookup: CDR1 LGHDT, CDR2 YNNKEL (reference sequence). The CDR3 protein is CASSRTSG.

The chain is built from TRBV5-1 and TRBJ2-1; D gene unclear. Trimming left V 0 bases short and J 8 bases short, with 21 bases between. The CDR3 length is 17 residues. Per the germline V gene, CDR1 is SGHRS and CDR2 is YFSETQ. CDR3 DNA sequence: TGCGCCAGCAGCTTGGTAGTCGGCCTCACCCGAGGTCATGAGCAGTTCTTC. Translated: CASSLVVGLTRGHEQFF.

CDR3 amino acids: CASSYSMEGLGTEAFF. CDR3 DNA sequence: TGTGCCAGCAGTTACTCGATGGAGGGGCTTGGCACTGAAGCTTTCTTT. V and J are TRBV6-6 and TRBJ1-1; D is perhaps TRBD1 (5 bases). CDR3 size: 16 residues. Germline assignment: CDR1 MNHNY and CDR2 SVGAGI (reference sequence). Trimming shortened V by 0 bases and J by 4 bases, and 15 bases separated the two germline ends.

The chain recombines TRBV7-2 with TRBJ2-7, with 9 bases fitting TRBD2. The CDR3 sequence is 15 residues long. Losses at the gene ends were 5 bases for V and 7 bases for J; bases not matched to a gene: 12. Germline CDR1 SGHTA, CDR2 FQGNSA. The CDR3 sequence: CASSPLAGPGGEQYF. The CDR3 nucleotides read TGTGCCAGCAGCCCGCTAGCGGGGCCCGGTGGGGAGCAGTACTTC.

The chain links TRBV5-1 to TRBJ1-3, with 7 nucleotides matching TRBD1. Trimming took 4 bases from V and 4 from J; bases not matched to a gene: 8. The CDR3 sequence is 15 residues long. In germline, CDR1 is SGHRS, CDR2 YFSETQ. The CDR3 DNA reads TGCGCCAGCAGCATACAGGGGACGGAAGGAAACACCATATATTTT. Encoded protein: CASSIQGTEGNTIYF.

V gene TRBV2 combines with J gene TRBJ2-7; no clear D. Deletions cut 7 bases from V and 5 bases from J, with 15 bases between. From germline, CDR1 is SNHLY and CDR2 FYNNEI. The CDR3 spans 13 residues. CDR3 in amino acids: CASTADIYDEQYF. In DNA, the CDR3 is TGTGCCAGCACCGCTGACATATACGACGAGCAGTACTTC.

The gene calls are TRBV27 and TRBJ2-7; tentatively, D is TRBD1 (7 bases). The germline V and J ends were trimmed by 3 bases and 2 bases, with 11 bases remaining between them. The CDR3 has 14 amino acids. Per germline, CDR1 MNHEY and CDR2 SMNVEV (reference sequence). The CDR3 protein is CASSLRDRTYEQYF. The CDR3 nucleotides read TGTGCCAGCAGTTTGCGGGACAGAACCTACGAGCAGTACTTC.

This clone came up a few times. This chain uses TRBV2 with TRBJ1-4, with D perhaps matching TRBD1 (6 bases). Germline V CDR1 and CDR2: SNHLY, FYNNEI. Trimming stripped 8 bases from V and 7 bases from J, with 17 bases between. The CDR3 contains 14 residues. DNA for the CDR3: TGTGCCAGCGTTATGACAGGAAGAAGTGAAAAACTGTTTTTT. Amino acids: CASVMTGRSEKLFF.

CDR3 sequence: CASFQGVYTEAFF. In nucleotides, the CDR3 is TGTGCCAGCTTTCAGGGGGTCTACACTGAAGCTTTCTTT. The chain is built from TRBV6-5 and TRBJ1-1, with 7 bases identical to TRBD1. J was trimmed by 3 bases and V by 8 bases; bases with no gene match: 6. CDR1 is MNHEY and CDR2 is SVGAGI in the germline V gene. The length of the CDR3 is 13 residues.

The chain carries TRBV29-1 and TRBJ2-1, with D perhaps matching TRBD1 (5 bases). This CDR3 has 16 amino acids. V lost 1 base and J lost 8, with 21 bases in between. The germline gives CDR1 SQVTM, CDR2 ANQGSEA. The CDR3, as DNA: TGCAGCGTTGAAGTTTTAGGGGAACGGGCCGGTGATGAGCAGTTCTTC. Amino acid sequence: CSVEVLGERAGDEQFF.

V and J are TRBV6-6 and TRBJ1-6; 9 bases fit TRBD1. The CDR3 spans 16 residues. The ends lost 6 bases at V and 6 bases at J; junction bases unmatched: 9. Germline CDR1 reads MNHNY; CDR2 reads SVGAGI (reference sequence). CDR3 amino acids: CASSPPGQGGNSPLHF. CDR3 sequence (DNA): TGTGCCAGCAGCCCCCCGGGACAGGGAGGTAATTCACCCCTCCACTTT.

This chain uses TRBV12-2 with TRBJ1-2. TRBV12-2 is a pseudogene locus. The CDR3 totals 13 residues. For the CDR3, the DNA is TGTGCAAGTCGCTTAGCGCAAATCTGGGGCTACACCTTC. It translates to CASRLAQIWGYTF.

In DNA, the CDR3 is TGCGCCAGCAGCTTGGTTGGGGGGGATGAGCAGTTCTTC. Encoded protein: CASSLVGGDEQFF. The V and J genes are TRBV5-1 and TRBJ2-1; 7 bases line up with TRBD2. This CDR3 region has 13 residues. Germline CDR1 reads SGHRS; CDR2 reads YFSETQ. V gave up 0 bases and J gave up 8 bases; unmatched junction bases: 2.

This clone was found once. The chain links TRBV6-1 to TRBJ2-5, with D tentatively TRBD2 (6 bases). The germline V gene encodes CDR1 MNHNS and CDR2 SASEGT. CDR3 length equals 14 residues. Trimming cost V 1 base and J 2 bases, with 8 bases left between them. CDR3 sequence (DNA): TGTGCCAGCAGTGAAGGGGGGGTTCAAGAGACCCAGTACTTC. Amino acids: CASSEGGVQETQYF.

The DNA of the CDR3 is TGTGCCAGCAGTTTATCAGCCTCCCTCTACGAGCAGTACTTC. This gives the protein CASSLSASLYEQYF. This chain uses TRBV27 with TRBJ2-7; unclear D gene. The CDR3 sequence is 14 residues long. Germline values: CDR1 MNHEY, CDR2 SMNVEV (reference sequence). V lost 0 bases and J 3 bases, leaving 9 bases between the germline ends.

The rearrangement joins TRBV6-5 to TRBJ2-7, with D perhaps matching TRBD1 (6 bases). CDR1 and CDR2 from the germline V gene are MNHEY and SVGAGI. The CDR3 consists of 12 residues. Trimming shortened V by 9 bases and J by 9 bases, and 18 bases separated the two germline ends. This CDR3 reads CASRKGGRGQYF. The CDR3 DNA sequence: TGTGCCAGTAGAAAAGGGGGTCGTGGGCAGTACTTC.

This chain connects TRBV7-9 to TRBJ1-1; D is unresolved. Germline loops: CDR1 SEHNR, CDR2 FQNEAQ (reference sequence). The CDR3 covers 12 residues. V was pared by 5 bases and J by 10 bases, with 14 bases between. In DNA form, the CDR3 reads TGTGCCAGCAGCCTAAACCAAGGAGCAGCTTTCTTT. Translating it yields CASSLNQGAAFF. Filled out from reference TRBV7-9 and TRBJ1-1, the complete variable domain reads DTGVSQNPRHKITKRGQNVTFRCDPISEHNRLYWYRQTLGQGPEFLTYFQNEAQLEKSRLLSDRFSAERPKGSFSTLEIQRTEQGDSAMYLCASSLNQGAAFFGQGTRLTVV.

The rearrangement uses TRBV5-6 and TRBJ2-3, with 8 nucleotides matching TRBD2. The length of the CDR3 is 14 residues. Germline assignment: CDR1 SGHDT and CDR2 YYEEEE. V lost 7 bases and J lost 4; bases outside the gene matches: 8. The CDR3 nucleotides are TGTGCCAGCTGTTACGGGGGGGCCTCAGATACGCAGTATTTT. It yields the protein CASCYGGASDTQYF.

V usage is TRBV6-1 and J usage is TRBJ1-3; D is perhaps TRBD1 (6 bases). The V and J ends lost 3 bases and 0 bases respectively, with 15 bases between them. Germline values: CDR1 MNHNS, CDR2 SASEGT. The CDR3 is 17 amino acids. The CDR3, as DNA: TGTGCCAGCAGTGACCAGGGGTGGGGTAACTCTGGAAACACCATATATTTT. Protein product: CASSDQGWGNSGNTIYF.

The chain is built from TRBV5-1 and TRBJ2-2; D unclear. Germline loops: CDR1 SGHRS, CDR2 YFSETQ. With 2 bases removed from V and 4 bases from J, the gap between germline ends came to 6 bases. This CDR3 contains 13 residues. CDR3: CASSLMGTGELFF. The CDR3 coding sequence is TGCGCCAGCAGCTTAATGGGCACCGGGGAGCTGTTTTTT. The full variable domain, in which reference TRBV5-1 and TRBJ2-2 provide the parts outside the CDR3, is KAGVTQTPRYLIKTRGQQVTLSCSPISGHRSVSWYQQTPGQGLQFLFEYFSETQRNKGNFPGRFSGRQFSNSRSEMNVSTLELGDSALYLCASSLMGTGELFFGEGSRLTVL.

This clone was observed a few times. This rearrangement joins TRBV7-3 to TRBJ2-2; no clear D gene. The V gene's germline CDR1 is SGHTA and CDR2 FQGTGA. The CDR3 runs 13 residues. V gave up 3 bases and J gave up 6 bases, with 8 bases separating them. The CDR3 loop is CASSLIGAGELFF. CDR3 sequence (DNA): TGTGCCAGCAGCTTGATTGGGGCCGGGGAGCTGTTTTTT.

The genes are TRBV5-1 and TRBJ1-6; possible D gene TRBD1, 5 bases. The CDR3 runs 16 residues. CDR1 is SGHRS and CDR2 is YFSETQ in the germline V gene. Trimming shortened V by 1 base and J by 5 bases, and 13 bases separated the two germline ends. CDR3 in amino acids: CASSLSGRTNNSPLHF. In DNA, the CDR3 is TGCGCCAGCAGCTTGTCGGGCAGGACAAATAATTCACCCCTCCACTTT.

The gene calls are TRBV7-9 and TRBJ2-3; either TRBD1 or TRBD2 may supply D (5 bases each). CDR1 is SEHNR, CDR2 FQNEAQ, per germline (reference sequence). V was trimmed by 4 bases and J by 4 bases, leaving 21 bases between them. The CDR3 is 17 residues long. The CDR3 DNA reads as TGTGCCAGCAGCTCGGGGCCTCGGGGCCCTTTCCCAGATACGCAGTATTTT. Its translation is CASSSGPRGPFPDTQYF.

This clone was counted once. The gene calls are TRBV18 and TRBJ2-1, with D perhaps assigned TRBD1 or TRBD2 (6 bases each). The CDR3 extends over 13 amino acids. The V gene's germline CDR1 is KGHSH and CDR2 LQKENI. Trimming left V 2 bases short and J 10 bases short, with 12 bases between. CDR3: CASSPEEGGEQFF. In DNA form, the CDR3 reads TGTGCCAGCTCACCAGAGGAGGGGGGCGAGCAGTTCTTC. The full variable domain, completed using reference TRBV18 and TRBJ2-1, is NAGVMQNPRHLVRRRGQEARLRCSPMKGHSHVYWYRQLPEEGLKFMVYLQKENIIDESGMPKERFSAEFPKEGPSILRIQQVVRGDSAAYFCASSPEEGGEQFFGPGTRLTVL.

The chain employs TRBV7-2 and TRBJ1-6; 7 positions match TRBD1. The CDR3 is 15 residues long. Germline V lookup: CDR1 SGHTA, CDR2 FQGNSA. Trimming removed 0 bases from V and 6 bases from J; junction bases left unmatched: 2. The CDR3, as DNA: TGTGCCAGCAGCTTAGCGGGGACAGCTAATTCACCCCTCCACTTT. Translated, it gives CASSLAGTANSPLHF. Filled out from reference TRBV7-2 and TRBJ1-6, the complete variable domain reads GAGVSQSPSNKVTEKGKDVELRCDPISGHTALYWYRQSLGQGLEFLIYFQGNSAPDKSGLPSDRFSAERTGGSVSTLTIQRTQQEDSAVYLCASSLAGTANSPLHFGNGTRLTVT.

In regard to this clone: The junction shows a germline mismatch at one end, possibly a read error. In DNA form, the CDR3 reads TGTGCCAGCAGCCGCGCCGAGGGACGGTCCTACGGGCAGTACTTC. This encodes CASSRAEGRSYGQYF. The chain couples TRBV6-5 to TRBJ2-7; TRBD1 or TRBD2 may be the D gene (5 bases each). In germline, CDR1 is MNHEY, CDR2 SVGAGI. The CDR3 sequence is 15 residues long.

The rearrangement joins TRBV5-1 to TRBJ2-1; 9 nucleotides align to TRBD2. The CDR3 is 16 residues long. Trimming removed 1 base from V and 4 bases from J; junction bases left unmatched: 6. Germline V gene lookup returns CDR1 SGHRS and CDR2 YFSETQ. CDR3 DNA: TGCGCCAGCAGCTTGCCCCGGCTAGCGGGGTACAATGAGCAGTTCTTC. As protein: CASSLPRLAGYNEQFF.

The rearrangement joins TRBV5-1 to TRBJ2-3; D not certain. CDR1 is SGHRS and CDR2 is YFSETQ in the germline V gene. The CDR3 runs 11 residues. V lost 3 bases to trimming and J lost 5 bases, with 4 bases between them. The DNA for the CDR3 is TGCGCCAGCAGCTCAGGAGATACGCAGTATTTT. Translating it yields CASSSGDTQYF.